This T cell receptor (beta chain) was retrieved from a study of tissue T cells after allogeneic stem cell transplantation. Study observations and caveats: TCR repertoires tracked anatomic similarity, regardless of disease or transplant status. Motif-based clustering found tissue-specific repertoire signatures shared across patients, though few clones were shared.

Time point indicated: mouse harvest day 7 after allogeneic transplant. Mouse grafts combined 10^7 T-cell-depleted bone marrow cells with 10^6 splenic CD5+ T cells. This clone is deemed medium-sized. What it binds is not known. The genes and germline here are from mouse. The read is 1 residue too short to cover the CDR3 end, so that end is filled in from the germline J gene. This CDR3 spans 14 amino acids. V dropped 0 bases and J dropped 7; count of bases not matched to a gene: 3. Germline V gene data show CDR1 as GFQATS and CDR2 as STVNSAI. Produced via immunoSEQ multiplex PCR; TCRdb's table is partial and in-frame only. This table holds about 4,400 clones, around half found once.

The J gene is TRBJ1-4, the V gene TRBV20; TRBD1 agrees at 9 bases. The sequence was obtained from a female BALB/c mouse given C57BL/6 T cells with graft-versus-host disease after an allogeneic hematopoietic cell transplant. The specimen was lymph node tissue. CDR3 bases read: TGTGGTGCTAGGGAAACAGGGGGCAGCGAAAGATTATTT. Amino acid sequence: CGARETGGSERLF. The full CDR3 is CGARETGGSERLFF.